This T cell receptor beta chain appears in the sequencing data of a study of shared clonotypes between healthy human individuals. Across the study: Donor composition was two women and three men, aged 18 to 49. Three plates were used per donor for CD4 naive, three for CD4 memory, two for CD8 naive and one for CD8 memory.

Points from the study as a whole: Relative to memory subsets, naive subsets generally showed larger estimated richness.

Notes on this clone: The antigen is undetermined. The same CDR3 is also encoded by other DNA sequences in this sample.

Samples underwent the assay at deep level. Some clones are missing from TCRdb's copy, which holds only in-frame ones; the method was immunoSEQ multiplex PCR. The table lists approximately 2.5 million clones, about 92% of them singletons. CDR1 and CDR2 (germline): KGHSH, LQKENI. There are 12 residues in the CDR3. V was pared by 3 bases and J by 5 bases, with 5 bases between. The chain recombines TRBV18 with TRBJ2-1; possibly TRBD1 for D (5 bases). The receptor comes from a young man in good health. Sequencing used naive CD4+ T cells sorted from blood. Described subset: CD45RA+ positively selected. CDR3 bases: TGTGCCAGCTCACCCAGGGACAATGAGCAGTTCTTC. It codes for CASSPRDNEQFF.